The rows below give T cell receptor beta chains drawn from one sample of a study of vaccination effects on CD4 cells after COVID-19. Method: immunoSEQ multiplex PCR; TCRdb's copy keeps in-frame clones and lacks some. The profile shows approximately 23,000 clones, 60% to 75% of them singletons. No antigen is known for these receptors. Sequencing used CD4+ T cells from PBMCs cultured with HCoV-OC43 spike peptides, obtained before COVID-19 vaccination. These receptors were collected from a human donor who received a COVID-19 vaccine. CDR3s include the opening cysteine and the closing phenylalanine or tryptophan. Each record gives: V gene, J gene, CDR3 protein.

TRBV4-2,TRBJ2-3,CASRNTDTQYF
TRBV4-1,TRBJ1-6,CASSQDGRSPLHF
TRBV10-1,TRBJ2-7,CASSNARERDYEQYF
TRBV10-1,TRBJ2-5,CASQAGPQETQYF
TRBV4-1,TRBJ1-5,CASSQDPKTGLDQPQHF
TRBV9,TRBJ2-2,CASSVVSGPGELFF
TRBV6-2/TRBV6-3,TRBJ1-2,CASSTPAGQSWNYGYTF
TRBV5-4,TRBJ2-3,CASSRTSGSVDTQYF
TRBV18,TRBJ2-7,CASSPPLDRGRHEQYF
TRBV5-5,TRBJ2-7,CASSLLNYEQYF
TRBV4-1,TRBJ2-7,CASSPPGLGYEQYF
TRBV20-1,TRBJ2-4,CSASRAENIQYF
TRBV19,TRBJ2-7,CASSIQGGPIEQYF
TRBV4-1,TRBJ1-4,CASSQVALGFNEKLFF
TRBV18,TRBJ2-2,CASSPRLEPRELFF
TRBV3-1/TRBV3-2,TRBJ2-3,CASSQVDTQYF
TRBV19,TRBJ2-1,CAISRSGRPYNEQFF
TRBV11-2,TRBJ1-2,CASSPQGFWNGYTF
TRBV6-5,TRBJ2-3,CASSLTLASTDTQYF
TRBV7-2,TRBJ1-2,CASSFDRQNYGYTF
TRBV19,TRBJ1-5,CASSMTWGALQPQHF
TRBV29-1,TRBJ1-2,CSDTRGAGRPYGYTF
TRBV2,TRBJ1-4,CASRDRAREKLFF
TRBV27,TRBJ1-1,CASSLRQMNTEAFF
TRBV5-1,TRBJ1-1,CASSLSSGDTEAFF
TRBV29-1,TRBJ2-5,CSVDRGEETQYF
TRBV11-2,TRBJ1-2,CASSPGVGYGYTF
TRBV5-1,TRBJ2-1,CASSLNSYNEQFF
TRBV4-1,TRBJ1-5,CASSQEGALGQPQHF
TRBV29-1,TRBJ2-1,CSVGTSNYNEQFF
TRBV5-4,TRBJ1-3,CASSLNGPSGNTIYF
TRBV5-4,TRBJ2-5,CASSPLTSGGMETQYF
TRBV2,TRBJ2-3,CASSVSGRITDTQYF
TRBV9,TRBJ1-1,CASSPRTLNTEAFF
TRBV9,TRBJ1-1,CASRHKNTEAFF
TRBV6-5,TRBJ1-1,CASSYNRGWEAFF
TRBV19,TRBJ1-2,CASRFSGKAGGYTF
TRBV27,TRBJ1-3,CASSRDRASGNTIYF
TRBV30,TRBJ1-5,CAGQEEGQPQHF
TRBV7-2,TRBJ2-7,CASSLAGQGRVYEQYF
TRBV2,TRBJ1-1,CATRDYTEAFF
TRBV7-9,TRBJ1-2,CASTPGSGTGGSYGYTF
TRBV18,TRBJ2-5,CASSPRTGGEETQYF
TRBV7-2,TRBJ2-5,CASSLMGLVPRQETQYF
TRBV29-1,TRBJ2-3,CSVAAQATDTQYF
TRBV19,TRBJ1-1,CASKRTVNTEAFF
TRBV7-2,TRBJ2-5,CASSLSGGRGETQYF
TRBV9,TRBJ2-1,CASSVLGSYNEQFF
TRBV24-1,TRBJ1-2,CATSDTVRGYTF
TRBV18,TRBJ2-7,CASSPPMQGVFSYEQYF
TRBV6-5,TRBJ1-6,CASSYWGGSYNSPLHF
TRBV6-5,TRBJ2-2,CASCNRVGTGELFF
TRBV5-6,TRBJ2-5,CASSSGQETQYF
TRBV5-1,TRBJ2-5,CASSSRYQETQYF